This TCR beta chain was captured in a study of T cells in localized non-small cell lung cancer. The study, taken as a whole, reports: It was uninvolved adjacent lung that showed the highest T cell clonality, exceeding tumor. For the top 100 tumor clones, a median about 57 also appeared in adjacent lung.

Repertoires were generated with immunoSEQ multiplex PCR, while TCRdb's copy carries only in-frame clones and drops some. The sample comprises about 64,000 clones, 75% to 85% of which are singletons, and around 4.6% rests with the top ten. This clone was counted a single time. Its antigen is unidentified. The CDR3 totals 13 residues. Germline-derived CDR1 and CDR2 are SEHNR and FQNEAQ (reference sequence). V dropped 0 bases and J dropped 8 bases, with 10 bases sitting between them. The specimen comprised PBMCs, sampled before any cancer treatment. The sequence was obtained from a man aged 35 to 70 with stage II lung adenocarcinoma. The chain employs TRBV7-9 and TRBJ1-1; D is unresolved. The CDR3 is CASSLAGRLEAFF. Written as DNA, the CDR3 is TGTGCCAGCAGCTTAGCCGGGCGACTCGAAGCTTTCTTT.